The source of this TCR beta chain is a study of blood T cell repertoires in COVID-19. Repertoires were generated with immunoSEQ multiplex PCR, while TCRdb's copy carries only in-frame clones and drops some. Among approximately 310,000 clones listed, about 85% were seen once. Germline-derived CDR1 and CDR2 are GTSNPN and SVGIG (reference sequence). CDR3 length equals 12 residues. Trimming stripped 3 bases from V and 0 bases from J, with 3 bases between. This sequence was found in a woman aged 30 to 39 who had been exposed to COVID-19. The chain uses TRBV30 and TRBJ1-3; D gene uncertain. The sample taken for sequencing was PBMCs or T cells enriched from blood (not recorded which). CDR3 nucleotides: TGTGCCTGGAGGAGCTCTGGAAACACCATATATTTT. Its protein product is CAWRSSGNTIYF.